The clone carrying this T cell receptor beta chain was observed a handful of times. Its antigen is unidentified. The CDR3 extends over 18 amino acids. CDR1 and CDR2 (germline): MNHEY, SMNVEV (reference sequence). The ends lost 7 bases at V and 4 bases at J; junction bases unmatched: 15. These data originate in a study of T-cell memory formation after mild COVID-19. Looking at the study overall: There were largely donor-specific TCR clusters.

Study findings and constraints: There were some responding clones in pre-infection memory, which suggested that cross-reactive memory had joined.

5'RACE, which relied on constant-segment primers, yielded TCR alpha and TCR beta cDNA libraries carrying sample barcodes and UMIs. Via MiXCR, TCRdb re-called the 5' RACE reads, giving one row per CDR3 protein. The sample lists about 49,000 distinct CDR3 sequences, about 7% occurring once. The chain has TRBV27 and TRBJ2-5; 13 bases match TRBD2. Material for sequencing was PBMCs or a T cell subset sorted from them (not recorded which). The receptor comes from a man aged 18 to 30 who had mild COVID-19 (a few samples of this study predate the infection). Cell type and time point are not known. CDR3: CASTPLGTSGALGETQYF. In DNA, the CDR3 is TGTGCCAGCACTCCCCTCGGGACTAGCGGGGCTTTGGGAGAGACCCAGTACTTC.